This entry describes one TCR beta chain. Its target is not known. The sample originates from a study of response to subunit inactivated influenza vaccine. The trim removed 4 bases at V and 5 bases at J, leaving 6 bases unmatched. From germline, CDR1 is MDHEN and CDR2 SYDVKM. CDR3 length equals 14 residues. General observations from the study: Authors suggested each seasonal flu vaccination may recruit only limited numbers of new T cells.

One entry per CDR3 protein, called by TCRdb with MiXCR from the RT-PCR reads. The sample lists roughly 150,000 distinct CDR3 sequences, around 9.9% occurring once. The sample in question was non-naive T cells sorted from PBMCs, obtained roughly 46 days after vaccination. The chain joins TRBV28 to TRBJ2-3; 7 bases match TRBD2. This receptor was obtained from a man between 50 and 59 years old who received an inactivated influenza vaccine. The DNA for the CDR3 is TGTGCCAGCAGTTGGGGGGGAAGGGAAGATACGCAGTATTTT. Protein sequence: CASSWGGREDTQYF.